This T cell receptor (beta chain) was sequenced during a study of blood T cell repertoires in COVID-19. Whole-study context: Collection of acute and convalescent COVID-19 samples took place in the United States, Italy and Spain. Sources were T cells, B-cell-depleted T cells, or PBMCs; the material itself was cDNA or gDNA.

The authors' processing: From reference gene primer amplification, estimates of nucleated cell counts were derived. Clones were sequenced by immunoSEQ multiplex PCR, and TCRdb holds only the in-frame ones, with some missing. The DNA gave D and trimming, while V, J and clone size come from that table. The table lists over 100,000 clones, over 80% of them singletons, with 0.83% in the top ten. With V trimmed by 0 bases and J by 8 bases, 7 bases remained unmatched. The germline V gene encodes CDR1 SGDLS and CDR2 YYNGEE. The CDR3 has 15 amino acids. The sequencing sample was made of peripheral blood. The V and J genes are TRBV9 and TRBJ2-1, with 8 bases matching TRBD2. The clonotype comes from a woman in her seventies with acute or convalescent COVID-19. Here the CDR3 reads CASSVGRGGSDEQFF. CDR3 sequence (DNA): TGTGCCAGCAGCGTAGGCCGGGGGGGCAGTGATGAGCAGTTCTTC.